This is a list of T cell receptor beta chains from one sample in a study of blood T cell repertoires in COVID-19. Clones were sequenced by immunoSEQ multiplex PCR, and TCRdb holds only the in-frame ones, with some missing. The sample yields a few hundred thousand clones, roughly 84% seen once. Specimen: peripheral blood. The source is a man over 45 with active or convalescent COVID-19. CDR3s include the opening cysteine and the closing phenylalanine or tryptophan. D genes are given only for firm matches. Size is stated for part of the rows, as once, few or many counts, or as a class when the clone is expanded.

TRBJ1-5 TRBV9 NA TRBD1 CASSVSLPGTEYQPQHF TGTGCCAGCAGCGTATCCCTCCCCGGGACAGAGTATCAGCCCCAGCATTTT
TRBJ2-6 TRBV28 NA TRBD1 CASSLRTGVDGANVLTF TGTGCCAGCAGTTTGCGGACAGGGGTGGATGGGGCCAACGTCCTGACTTTC
TRBJ2-7 TRBV5-1 NA TRBD1 CASSSRDRVDEQYF TGCGCCAGCAGCTCCCGGGACAGGGTAGACGAGCAGTACTTC
TRBJ1-1 TRBV10-1 NA NA CASSESPGLEAFF TGCGCCAGCAGTGAGTCACCAGGATTGGAAGCTTTCTTT
TRBJ1-1 TRBV5-6 once NA CASSLEAIMNTEAFF TGTGCCAGCAGCTTGGAAGCGATAATGAACACTGAAGCTTTCTTT
TRBJ2-5 TRBV30 NA TRBD1 CAWRTPGQGGETQYF TGTGCCTGGAGGACACCGGGACAGGGTGGAGAGACCCAGTACTTC
TRBJ1-2 TRBV6-4 NA NA CASARDPGQNYGYTF TGTGCCAGCGCCCGAGATCCGGGACAAAACTATGGCTACACCTTC
TRBJ1-2 TRBV19 once TRBD1 CASSTRTGTEISYGYTF TGTGCCAGTAGTACCAGAACCGGGACAGAGATTAGCTATGGCTACACCTTC
TRBJ2-3 TRBV28 NA TRBD2 CASSAGGPVDTQYF TGTGCCAGCAGCGCGGGGGGACCGGTAGATACGCAGTATTTT
TRBJ1-1 TRBV12-3/TRBV12-4 NA NA CASSFTGNTEAFF TGTGCCAGCAGTTTTACAGGGAACACTGAAGCTTTCTTT
TRBJ2-6 TRBV7-9 NA NA CASSLGLSGANVLTF TGTGCCAGCAGCTTAGGGCTCTCTGGGGCCAACGTCCTGACTTTC
TRBJ1-2 TRBV2 NA NA CASSEQVAGVGGYTF TGTGCCAGCAGTGAGCAAGTGGCAGGGGTGGGCGGCTACACCTTC
TRBJ1-1 TRBV27 NA NA CASSPIGGGEAFF TGTGCCAGCAGTCCCATTGGGGGAGGAGAAGCTTTCTTT
TRBJ2-3 TRBV2 once NA CASSVGRDSATQYF TGTGCCAGCAGTGTAGGCAGGGATTCGGCTACGCAGTATTTT
TRBJ1-1 TRBV2 NA NA CASSSQSGMNTEAFF TGTGCCAGCAGTTCCCAGTCAGGGATGAACACTGAAGCTTTCTTT
TRBJ2-1 TRBV2 NA TRBD2 CASAEAGGEFF TGTGCCAGCGCTGAAGCGGGAGGGGAGTTCTTC
TRBJ2-1 TRBV30 NA TRBD1 CAWSAGGDGNEQFF TGTGCCTGGAGTGCAGGGGGAGATGGCAATGAGCAGTTCTTC
TRBJ2-1 TRBV5-1 NA TRBD2 CASIPGTSQNEQFF TGCGCCAGCATACCCGGGACTAGCCAAAATGAGCAGTTCTTC
TRBJ2-7 TRBV3-1/TRBV3-2 NA TRBD1 CASSARDRANEQYF TGTGCCAGCAGCGCCCGGGACAGGGCCAACGAGCAGTACTTC
TRBJ2-3 TRBV9 NA NA CASSALGSGGTDTQYF TGTGCCAGCAGCGCTCTAGGTTCAGGGGGCACAGATACGCAGTATTTT
TRBJ2-1 TRBV5-4 once NA CASSRQGMDEQFF TGTGCCAGCAGCCGCCAGGGTATGGATGAGCAGTTCTTC
TRBJ1-2 TRBV19 NA TRBD1 CASSMDRGRYGYTF TGTGCCAGTAGTATGGACAGGGGTAGATATGGCTACACCTTC
TRBJ1-2 TRBV9 NA TRBD1 CASSSRLGQQYGYTF TGTGCCAGCAGCTCCCGTTTGGGACAGCAATATGGCTACACCTTC
TRBJ2-7 TRBV4-1 NA TRBD1 CASSQDGTGGRAQYF TGCGCCAGCAGCCAAGACGGGACAGGGGGCAGAGCGCAGTACTTC
TRBJ2-3 TRBV24-1 NA NA CATSDRAGADTQYF TGTGCCACCAGTGATCGAGCGGGCGCAGATACGCAGTATTTT
TRBJ2-7 TRBV2 NA NA CASSVQGEVYEQYF TGTGCCAGCAGTGTACAGGGTGAGGTATACGAGCAGTACTTC
TRBJ2-5 TRBV7-2 NA TRBD2 CASSAGLAVTETQYF TGTGCCAGCAGCGCTGGACTAGCGGTGACAGAGACCCAGTACTTC
TRBJ2-7 TRBV6-2/TRBV6-3 NA NA CASSYEWGPSNYEQYF TGTGCCAGCAGTTATGAATGGGGGCCGTCCAACTACGAGCAGTACTTC
TRBJ1-1 TRBV6-2/TRBV6-3 few NA CASSYSGAGNTEAFF TGTGCCAGCAGTTACTCGGGGGCAGGGAACACTGAAGCTTTCTTT
TRBJ2-2 TRBV18 NA TRBD1 CASSRLGTGRNTGELFF TGTGCCAGCTCACGCCTAGGGACAGGGAGGAACACCGGGGAGCTGTTTTTT
TRBJ1-1 TRBV18 NA TRBD1 CASSPSGGLEAFF TGTGCCAGCTCACCATCAGGGGGCTTAGAAGCTTTCTTT
TRBJ2-5 TRBV10-2 NA NA CASSESTTQETQYF TGCGCCAGCAGTGAGTCGACTACTCAAGAGACCCAGTACTTC
TRBJ2-5 TRBV15 NA TRBD1 CATSRGGQGGETQYF TGTGCCACCAGCAGAGGGGGACAGGGAGGCGAGACCCAGTACTTC
TRBJ1-6 TRBV5-1 few NA CASSPGGPNSPLHF TGCGCCAGCAGCCCTGGGGGCCCCAATTCACCCCTCCACTTT
TRBJ1-6 TRBV19 NA TRBD1 CASTLGGGAGDSPLHF TGTGCCAGTACCCTTGGAGGGGGCGCCGGGGATTCACCCCTCCACTTT
TRBJ1-3 TRBV5-1 NA NA CASSGGVTGNTIYF TGCGCCAGCAGCGGAGGGGTTACGGGAAACACCATATATTTT
TRBJ1-4 TRBV2 NA NA CASRHRQDLNEKLFF TGTGCCAGCAGACACCGACAGGACCTTAATGAAAAACTGTTTTTT
TRBJ1-1 TRBV5-4 NA NA CASSLGGGGTEAFF TGTGCCAGCAGCCTCGGAGGGGGAGGGACTGAAGCTTTCTTT
TRBJ1-5 TRBV19 NA NA CASSIDVSRNQPQHF TGTGCCAGTAGTATAGATGTCTCCAGGAATCAGCCCCAGCATTTT
TRBJ1-2 TRBV29-1 NA NA CSVGGNYGYTF TGCAGCGTTGGAGGGAACTATGGCTACACCTTC
TRBJ1-6 TRBV10-3 NA NA CAISEGRYNSPLHF TGTGCCATCAGTGAGGGCAGATATAATTCACCCCTCCACTTT
TRBJ1-5 TRBV12-3/TRBV12-4 NA NA CASSLDRTQPQHF TGTGCCAGCAGCCTTGACAGGACTCAGCCCCAGCATTTT
TRBJ2-1 TRBV11-2 NA NA CASSYPGIKSINEQFF TGTGCCAGCAGTTACCCCGGGATTAAATCGATCAATGAGCAGTTCTTC
TRBJ2-3 TRBV19 NA TRBD2 CASTGTSGSTDTQYF TGTGCCAGTACCGGGACTAGCGGGAGCACAGATACGCAGTATTTT
TRBJ2-1 TRBV18 once TRBD2 CASSPMGRGIDEQFF TGTGCCAGCTCACCGATGGGGCGGGGGATCGATGAGCAGTTCTTC
TRBJ2-7 TRBV7-9 NA NA CASSSRGPSYEQYF TGTGCCAGCAGCTCCAGGGGACCCTCCTACGAGCAGTACTTC
TRBJ2-1 TRBV7-2 NA NA CASSLGGEQFF TGTGCCAGCAGCTTAGGAGGGGAGCAGTTCTTC
TRBJ2-2 TRBV7-6 NA TRBD1 CASSLGTGARTGELFF TGTGCCAGCAGCTTGGGAACAGGGGCGCGGACCGGGGAGCTGTTTTTT
TRBJ1-5 TRBV15 NA TRBD1 CATSSPRDRGNQPQHF TGTGCCACCAGCAGCCCCCGGGACAGGGGAAATCAGCCCCAGCATTTT
TRBJ1-5 TRBV7-2 NA NA CASSLGGRLGNQPQHF TGTGCCAGCAGCTTAGGTGGCAGGCTGGGCAATCAGCCCCAGCATTTT
TRBJ1-5 TRBV12-3/TRBV12-4 NA NA CASSLRRNQPQHF TGTGCCAGCAGTTTGCGCCGCAATCAGCCCCAGCATTTT
TRBJ1-2 TRBV28 NA NA CASLAGGAIYGYTF TGTGCCAGCCTAGCGGGAGGGGCTATCTATGGCTACACCTTC
TRBJ2-7 TRBV6-6 NA NA CASSYVQNYEQYF TGTGCCAGCAGTTACGTTCAGAACTACGAGCAGTACTTC
TRBJ1-4 TRBV6-2/TRBV6-3 NA NA CASSWTATNEKLFF TGTGCCAGCAGTTGGACAGCAACTAATGAAAAACTGTTTTTT
TRBJ2-1 TRBV11-3 NA TRBD2 CASSPSGTRGNEQFF TGTGCCAGCAGCCCATCCGGGACTAGGGGGAATGAGCAGTTCTTC
TRBJ1-1 TRBV19 NA TRBD1 CASSTLAAGTVNTEAFF TGTGCCAGTAGTACACTCGCCGCCGGGACAGTAAACACTGAAGCTTTCTTT
TRBJ2-3 TRBV4-1 NA NA CASSQELGYRVGSTDTQYF TGCGCCAGCAGCCAAGAATTAGGTTACAGGGTGGGTAGCACAGATACGCAGTATTTT
TRBJ2-3 TRBV6-5 NA NA CASSLDPGHLTDTQYF TGTGCCAGCAGTTTAGATCCGGGACACCTCACAGATACGCAGTATTTT
TRBJ2-7 TRBV6-5 few NA CASSYSGQVYEQYF TGTGCCAGCAGTTACTCGGGACAAGTCTACGAGCAGTACTTC
TRBJ2-7 TRBV5-1 once TRBD1 CASSLVSGTGDDYEQYF TGCGCCAGCAGCTTGGTAAGCGGGACAGGGGACGATTACGAGCAGTACTTC